The 5 T cell receptor beta chains presented below share a single source sample, sequenced in a study of T cell responses to AZD1222 COVID-19 vaccine. Assay used: immunoSEQ multiplex PCR; TCRdb lists only in-frame clones, some missing. The sample has over 150,000 clones; 90% are singletons. Sequencing was performed on peripheral blood, taken on day 0 of AZD1222 vaccination. The receptors were sampled from an adult in good health.

The V gene is TRBV2, the J gene TRBJ1-2; TRBD1 agrees at 7 bases. V lost 6 bases to trimming and J lost 3 bases; unmatched junction nucleotides: 10. The V gene's germline CDR1 is SNHLY and CDR2 FYNNEI. The CDR3 runs to 15 residues. CDR3 loop: CASRVNRGVDYGYTF. CDR3 in DNA: TGTGCCAGCAGAGTCAACAGGGGCGTTGACTATGGCTACACCTTC.

V is TRBV19 and J is TRBJ1-5; tentative D call: TRBD1 (6 bases). V was pared by 0 bases and J by 3 bases, with 9 bases between. Germline V lookup: CDR1 LNHDA, CDR2 SQIVND (reference sequence). The CDR3 has 15 amino acids. The CDR3 sequence is CASSIDRTDNQPQHF. CDR3 sequence (DNA): TGTGCCAGTAGTATAGACCGGACAGACAATCAGCCCCAGCATTTT.

CDR3 DNA sequence: TGTGCCAGCAGGCCGACTAGCGCCGGCCCTCAAGAGACCCAGTACTTC. It codes for CASRPTSAGPQETQYF. The V gene is TRBV3-1 (or the pseudogene TRBV3-2), the J gene TRBJ2-5, with 8 bases lining up with TRBD2. Unmatched junction bases numbered 11, after V lost 6 bases and J lost 2 bases. Per the germline V gene, CDR1 is LGHDT and CDR2 is YNNKEL (reference sequence). The CDR3 consists of 16 residues.

This chain joins TRBV18 and TRBJ1-2; TRBD1 is a possible D gene (6 bases). The ends were cut back, 6 bases at V and 6 bases at J, with 14 bases in the middle. The CDR3 runs 13 residues. CDR1 is KGHSH, CDR2 LQKENI, per germline. As DNA, the CDR3 is TGTGCCAGCTCGCCAGGAGACAGGCATGGCTACACCTTC. Its protein is CASSPGDRHGYTF.

The count of this clone is one. This chain joins TRBV7-2 and TRBJ2-3; D ambiguous. Germline CDR1 reads SGHTA; CDR2 reads FQGNSA. This CDR3 has 14 amino acids. The V and J ends lost 1 base and 3 bases respectively, with 8 bases between them. The CDR3 DNA reads TGTGCCAGCAGCTTAGTGGTGGGGACAGATACGCAGTATTTT. Protein: CASSLVVGTDTQYF.